This T cell receptor (beta chain) was identified during a study of technical replicates of blood from a few donors (dated by TCRdb to about 2017). Concerning this clone itself: Its antigen has not been determined. The sample holds no much larger clone one base away, and base qualities are not on file.

Libraries were prepared through the immunoSEQ multiplex PCR assay. What TCRdb holds here is the immuneACCESS table cut down to in-frame rearrangements. Part of the clones is not present; checked against another copy, under half of the missing clones reflect an unresolved V gene, and the others are unexplained. Counted in this sample were 70,000 or so clones; over 70% of them appeared once. The top ten clones comprise 4.6% of the sample. Trimmed from V: 1 base; trimmed from J: 5 bases; junction bases lacking a gene match: 5. Including cysteine and phenylalanine, the CDR3 has 15 amino acids. CDR3 DNA is the only sequence kept; it has 45 bases, read in frame from the first base. CDR1 is given as SEHNR and CDR2 as FQNEAQ, both from the germline V gene (reference sequence).

The sequence links TRBV7-9 to TRBJ2-3; 8 junctional bases match TRBD2. The source of this sequence is a human donor in good health. Some clones in this sample may be carry-over from other donors' samples. The source material was PBMCs. The CDR3 protein: CASSLDAGGRDTQYF. The base sequence is TGTGCCAGCAGCTTAGATGCGGGGGGCCGAGATACGCAGTATTTT.